Detailed here is one T cell receptor (beta chain). Method: immunoSEQ multiplex PCR; TCRdb's copy keeps in-frame clones and lacks some. The sample includes some 25,000 clones, 95% to 98% of them seen just once. The sample originates from a study of monozygotic twins with cystic fibrosis. This CDR3 has 18 residues. CDR1 and CDR2 from the germline V gene are SGHNT and YYREEE (reference sequence). The V segment lost 4 bases and the J segment 6 bases; nucleotides outside the gene matches: 13. The V call is TRBV5-4, the J call TRBJ2-2; 12 nucleotides line up with TRBD2. The specimen sequenced was blood. This TCR was recovered from a girl aged 2 to 10 with cystic fibrosis. CDR3 sequence reads: CASSQKTSGRGWAGELFF. The CDR3 region has the DNA TGTGCCAGCAGCCAAAAGACTAGCGGGAGAGGATGGGCCGGGGAGCTGTTTTTT.